This T cell receptor beta chain appears in the sequencing data of a study of shared clonotypes between healthy human individuals. General study points: Non-shared clonotypes displayed generation probabilities falling below those of clonotypes present in all four donors. The sharing of about 5% of naive CD4 clonotypes was seen across a few donors. Estimated clonotype richness was generally higher in naive than memory subsets.

This clone was picked up one time. What it binds is unknown. This same CDR3 is encoded by further DNA sequences in the sample. It was CD45RO-negative cells, positively selected for CCR7, that made up naive CD8 cells, with terminally differentiated effector memory CD45RA+ cells excluded. The CDR3 has 13 amino acids. Germline-derived CDR1 and CDR2 are MNHEY and SMNVEV (reference sequence). Trimming pared 5 bases from V and 5 bases from J, leaving 10 bases between. Libraries were prepared by immunoSEQ multiplex PCR; TCRdb keeps only in-frame clonotypes and omits some of them. The repertoire holds around 2.1 million clones, with 85% to 95% as singletons.

The receptor's source is a man aged 18 to 29 in good health. Some clones in this sample may be carry-over from other donors' samples. V usage is TRBV27 and J usage is TRBJ1-5; D uncertain. Input material: naive CD8+ T cells from PBMCs. CDR3: CASSLGGYQPQHF. Here the CDR3 DNA reads TGTGCCAGCAGTCTGGGTGGCTATCAGCCCCAGCATTTT.